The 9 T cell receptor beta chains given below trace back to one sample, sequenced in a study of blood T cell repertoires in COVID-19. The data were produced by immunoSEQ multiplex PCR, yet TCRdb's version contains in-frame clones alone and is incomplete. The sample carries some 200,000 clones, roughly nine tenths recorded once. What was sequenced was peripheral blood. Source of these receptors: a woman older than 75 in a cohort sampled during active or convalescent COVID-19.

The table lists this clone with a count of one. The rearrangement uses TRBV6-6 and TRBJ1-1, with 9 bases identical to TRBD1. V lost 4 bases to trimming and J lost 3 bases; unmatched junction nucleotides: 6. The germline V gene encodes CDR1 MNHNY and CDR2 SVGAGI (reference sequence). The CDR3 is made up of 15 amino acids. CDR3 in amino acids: CASSSPQGADTEAFF. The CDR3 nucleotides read TGTGCCAGCAGTTCCCCACAGGGGGCTGACACTGAAGCTTTCTTT.

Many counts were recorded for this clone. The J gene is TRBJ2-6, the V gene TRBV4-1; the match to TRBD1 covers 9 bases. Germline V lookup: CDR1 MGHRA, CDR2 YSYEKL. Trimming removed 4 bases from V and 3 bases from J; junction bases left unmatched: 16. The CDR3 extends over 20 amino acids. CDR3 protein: CASSPPTGGQGIFGANVLTF. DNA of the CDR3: TGCGCCAGCAGCCCCCCCACGGGGGGACAGGGAATCTTTGGGGCCAACGTCCTGACTTTC.

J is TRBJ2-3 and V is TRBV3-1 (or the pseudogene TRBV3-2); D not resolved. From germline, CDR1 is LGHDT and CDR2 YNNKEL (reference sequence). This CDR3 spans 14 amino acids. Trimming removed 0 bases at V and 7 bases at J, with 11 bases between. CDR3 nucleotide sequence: TGTGCCAGCAGCCAAGATCGAGGTGTTAATACGCAGTATTTT. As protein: CASSQDRGVNTQYF.

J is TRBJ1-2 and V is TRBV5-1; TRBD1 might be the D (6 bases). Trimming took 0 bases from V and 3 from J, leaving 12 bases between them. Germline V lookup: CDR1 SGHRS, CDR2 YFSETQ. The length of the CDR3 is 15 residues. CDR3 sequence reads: CASSLGAGEYYGYTF. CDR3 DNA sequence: TGCGCCAGCAGCTTGGGGGCAGGGGAATACTATGGCTACACCTTC. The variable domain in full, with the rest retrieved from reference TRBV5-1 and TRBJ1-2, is KAGVTQTPRYLIKTRGQQVTLSCSPISGHRSVSWYQQTPGQGLQFLFEYFSETQRNKGNFPGRFSGRQFSNSRSEMNVSTLELGDSALYLCASSLGAGEYYGYTFGSGTRLTVV.

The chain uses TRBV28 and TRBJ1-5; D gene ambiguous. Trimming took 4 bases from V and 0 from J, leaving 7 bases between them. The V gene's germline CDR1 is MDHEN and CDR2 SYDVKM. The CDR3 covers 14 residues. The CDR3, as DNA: TGTGCCAGCAGTTGGGCCTATAGCAATCAGCCCCAGCATTTT. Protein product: CASSWAYSNQPQHF.

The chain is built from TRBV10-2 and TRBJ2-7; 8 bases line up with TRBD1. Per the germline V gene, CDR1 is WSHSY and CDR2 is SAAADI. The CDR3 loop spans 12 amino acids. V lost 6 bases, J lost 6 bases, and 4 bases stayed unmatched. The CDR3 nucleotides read TGCGCCAGCAGCTCGGACAGGGCCGAGCAGTACTTC. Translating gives CASSSDRAEQYF.

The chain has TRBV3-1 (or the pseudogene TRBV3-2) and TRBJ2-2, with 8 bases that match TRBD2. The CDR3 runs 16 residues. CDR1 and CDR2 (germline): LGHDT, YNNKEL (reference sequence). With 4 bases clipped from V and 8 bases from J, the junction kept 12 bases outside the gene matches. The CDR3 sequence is CASSPQRERAGGELFF. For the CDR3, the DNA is TGTGCCAGCAGCCCCCAGCGGGAGCGGGCTGGTGGGGAGCTGTTTTTT.

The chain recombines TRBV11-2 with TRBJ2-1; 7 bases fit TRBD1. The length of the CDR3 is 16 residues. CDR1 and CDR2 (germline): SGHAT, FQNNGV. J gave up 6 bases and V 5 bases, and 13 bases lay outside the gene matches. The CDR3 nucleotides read TGTGCCAGCAGCCACATCCGGGACAGAAGGTCCAATGAGCAGTTCTTC. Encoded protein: CASSHIRDRRSNEQFF.

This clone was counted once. The CDR3 coding sequence is TGTGCCAGAAGTTGGTCCGGGGGTTGGGACGAGCAGTACTTC. This codes for CARSWSGGWDEQYF. The chain employs TRBV5-3 and TRBJ2-7; D possibly corresponds to TRBD2 (6 bases). TRBV5-3 carries the ORF label, with uncertain function. This CDR3 has 14 amino acids. V lost 5 bases to trimming and J lost 5 bases, with 17 bases between them.